One sample yielded the 29 T cell receptor beta chains listed below, sequenced in a study of beta chain features in type 1 diabetes. Regarding the study as a whole: When Type 1 diabetes patients were examined, their TCRB CDR3s proved moderately but significantly shorter in all four CD4+ subsets.

The antigens for these receptors are not known. Sequencing targeted expressed TCRB transcripts, as all isolated RNA had been reverse transcribed. Clones were read by immunoSEQ multiplex PCR, and TCRdb kept only the in-frame ones, dropping some. Here the sample spans 600,000 to 700,000 clones, roughly an eighth being singletons. The sequenced sample was naive CD4+ T cells from blood. These receptors were collected from a man aged 18 to 29 with type 1 diabetes.

The rearrangement joins TRBV27 to TRBJ1-2, with D tentatively TRBD1 (5 bases). CDR1 and CDR2 from the germline V gene are MNHEY and SMNVEV (reference sequence). This CDR3 has 15 amino acids. Trimming pared 3 bases from V and 2 bases from J, leaving 13 bases between. The CDR3 region is CASSFSTGDNYGYTF. DNA for the CDR3: TGTGCCAGCAGTTTCTCGACTGGGGACAACTATGGCTACACCTTC.

In its sample, this clone was seen a few times. Germline is not matched at one junction end, which may reflect a read error. The CDR3 coding sequence is TGTTCCAGCAGGGACAGAGACTATGGCTACACCTTC. Translation: CSSRDRDYGYTF. The chain employs TRBV27 and TRBJ1-2; 7 bases fit TRBD1. Germline CDR1 is MNHEY and CDR2 is SMNVEV (reference sequence). The CDR3 spans 12 residues.

This clone showed up just a few times. The V and J genes are TRBV13 and TRBJ2-7; TRBD2 is a possible D gene (6 bases). Looked up from germline, CDR1 is PRHDT and CDR2 is FYEKMQ (reference sequence). Between the trimmed V and J ends, which lost 6 bases and 0 bases, there was a span of 12 bases. The CDR3 spans 14 residues. CDR3: CASRGGGRSYEQYF. CDR3 nucleotide sequence: TGTGCCAGCAGGGGGGGTGGCCGCTCCTACGAGCAGTACTTC.

This rearrangement joins TRBV7-9 to TRBJ1-2; D is perhaps TRBD1 (6 bases). V was trimmed by 7 bases and J by 4 bases, leaving 10 bases between them. This CDR3 has 12 amino acids. Germline loops: CDR1 SEHNR, CDR2 FQNEAQ (reference sequence). The CDR3 is CASTTGIYGYTF. For the CDR3, the DNA is TGTGCCAGCACCACAGGGATCTATGGCTACACCTTC.

The chain links TRBV5-1 to TRBJ2-5; D unclear. V was cut by 7 bases and J by 1 base, with 11 bases left in between. CDR3 length equals 13 residues. The germline CDR1 and CDR2 sequences are SGHRS and YFSETQ. In nucleotides, the CDR3 is TGCGCCAGCGGGAAGTCGGTCCAAGAGACCCAGTACTTC. Amino acid sequence: CASGKSVQETQYF.

V and J are TRBV2 and TRBJ1-1; possible D gene TRBD1, 5 bases. Germline V CDR1 and CDR2: SNHLY, FYNNEI. V lost 2 bases and J 3 bases, leaving 13 bases between the germline ends. The CDR3 covers 15 residues. The CDR3 sequence is CASSERDLRDTEAFF. The CDR3 DNA reads as TGTGCCAGCAGTGAAAGGGACCTGAGGGACACTGAAGCTTTCTTT.

The rearrangement links TRBV15 to TRBJ2-7, with 11 bases matching TRBD1. CDR3 length: 16 residues. J lost 4 bases, V lost 0 bases, and 5 bases had no gene match. Germline CDR1 reads LNHNV; CDR2 reads YYDKDF (reference sequence). CDR3 sequence: CATSRDRGQGDYEQYF. CDR3 nucleotide sequence: TGTGCCACCAGCAGAGATAGGGGACAGGGGGATTACGAGCAGTACTTC.

The chain employs TRBV7-9 and TRBJ2-1, with a tentative D call TRBD2 (6 bases). There are 17 residues in the CDR3. V was pared by 4 bases and J by 3 bases, with 19 bases between. From germline, CDR1 is SEHNR and CDR2 FQNEAQ (reference sequence). The CDR3 spells CASSSPHNLGGYNEQFF. CDR3 DNA: TGTGCCAGCAGCTCCCCCCACAACCTCGGGGGCTACAATGAGCAGTTCTTC.

This clone was seen a few times. The CDR3, as DNA: TGTGCCAGCAACACAAGCGGCAGGAGGCTTGTGGAGCAGTACTTC. This sequence encodes CASNTSGRRLVEQYF. This chain joins TRBV14 and TRBJ2-7; D may be TRBD2 (5 bases). This CDR3 has 15 residues. The germline gives CDR1 SGHDN, CDR2 FVKESK. V lost 7 bases, J lost 7 bases, and 23 bases lay in between. Combining the CDR3 with reference TRBV14 and TRBJ2-7 gives the whole variable domain EAGVTQFPSHSVIEKGQTVTLRCDPISGHDNLYWYRRVMGKEIKFLLHFVKESKQDESGMPNNRFLAERTGGTYSTLKVQPAELEDSGVYFCASNTSGRRLVEQYFGPGTRLTVT.

This clone has only a few counts. The sample carries other DNA sequences with the same CDR3. This CDR3 reads CASSFSGGSYNEQFF. The CDR3 coding sequence is TGTGCCAGCAGCTTTAGCGGGGGGAGTTACAATGAGCAGTTCTTC. The V call is TRBV7-3, the J call TRBJ2-1; 10 bases line up with TRBD2. The CDR3 is 15 residues long. CDR1 and CDR2 from the germline V gene are SGHTA and FQGTGA. With V trimmed by 3 bases and J by 4 bases, 3 bases remained unmatched.

This clone has at least ten counts. The chain recombines TRBV30 with TRBJ1-2, with D possibly being TRBD1 (5 bases). Germline CDR1 GTSNPN, CDR2 SVGIG (reference sequence). The CDR3 extends over 14 amino acids. The V and J ends lost 0 bases and 8 bases respectively, with 16 bases between them. CDR3 in amino acids: CAWSVLMGERGYTF. CDR3 DNA sequence: TGTGCCTGGAGTGTCTTGATGGGGGAGAGAGGCTACACCTTC.

The chain carries TRBV29-1 and TRBJ2-1; TRBD1 matches at 8 bases. Per the germline V gene, CDR1 is SQVTM and CDR2 is ANQGSEA. J lost 9 bases, V lost 7 bases, and 2 bases had no gene match. This CDR3 comprises 10 residues. The CDR3 loop reads CSGTGGEQFF. DNA for the CDR3: TGCAGCGGCACAGGGGGTGAGCAGTTCTTC.

The V gene is TRBV2, the J gene TRBJ1-5, with unresolved D. The germline V gene has CDR1 SNHLY and CDR2 FYNNEI. The CDR3 loop spans 13 amino acids. With 1 base removed from V and 6 bases from J, the gap between germline ends came to 7 bases. Here the CDR3 DNA reads TGTGCCAGCAGTGAAGAAGGGTCTCAGCCCCAGCATTTT. Its translation is CASSEEGSQPQHF.

This clone appeared a single time. The V and J genes are TRBV30 and TRBJ1-4, with D hard to call. Trimming pared 2 bases from V and 7 bases from J, leaving 11 bases between. This CDR3 has 13 amino acids. Germline V lookup: CDR1 GTSNPN, CDR2 SVGIG (reference sequence). CDR3 region: CAWSRTFSEKLFF. In DNA form, the CDR3 reads TGTGCCTGGAGTCGGACGTTTAGTGAAAAACTGTTTTTT.

In its sample, this clone was seen a few times. CDR3 DNA sequence: TGTGCCATCAGTGCTGGACGTCCGGAAGATACGCAGTATTTT. Translated, it gives CAISAGRPEDTQYF. The gene calls are TRBV10-3 and TRBJ2-3; unclear D gene. This CDR3 is 14 amino acids long. V was cut by 4 bases and J by 5 bases, with 13 bases left in between. Germline values: CDR1 ENHRY, CDR2 SYGVKD.

This chain links TRBV4-1 with TRBJ1-5; D gene ambiguous. Germline V gene sequence: CDR1 MGHRA, CDR2 YSYEKL. The length of the CDR3 is 15 residues. Trimming shortened V by 0 bases and J by 7 bases, and 13 bases separated the two germline ends. In nucleotides, the CDR3 is TGCGCCAGCAGCCAAGATCTGGGCAGCTTCCAGCCCCAGCATTTT. Amino acid sequence: CASSQDLGSFQPQHF.

This clone appeared a few times. The J gene is TRBJ1-1, the V gene TRBV20-1; possible D gene TRBD1, 5 bases. The germline gives CDR1 DFQATT, CDR2 SNEGSKA (reference sequence). The V gene lost 5 bases and the J gene lost 10 bases, with 8 bases spanning the gap. The CDR3 is 9 residues long. CDR3 in DNA: TGCAGTGCTGGAGGGACAGCTTTCTTT. Its translation is CSAGGTAFF.

This clone was seen only a few times. This rearrangement joins TRBV7-9 to TRBJ1-1; weak D call: TRBD1 (5 bases). Germline V CDR1 and CDR2: SEHNR, FQNEAQ (reference sequence). Deletions cut 2 bases from V and 1 base from J, with 8 bases between. This CDR3 is built from 14 residues. This CDR3 is CASSLQGTNTEAFF. The CDR3 nucleotides read TGTGCCAGCAGCTTACAGGGAACGAACACTGAAGCTTTCTTT.

The rearrangement uses TRBV6-4 and TRBJ2-6; 9 nucleotides agree with TRBD1. Germline CDR1 MRHNA, CDR2 SNTAGT. The trim removed 3 bases at V and 0 bases at J, leaving 6 bases unmatched. CDR3 size: 18 residues. The CDR3: CASSDWTGVRSGANVLTF. The CDR3 DNA is TGTGCCAGCAGTGATTGGACAGGGGTCCGCTCTGGGGCCAACGTCCTGACTTTC.

The chain links TRBV11-3 to TRBJ1-2, with D unresolved. Germline values: CDR1 SGHNT, CDR2 YENEEA. There are 12 residues in the CDR3. The germline V and J ends were trimmed by 6 bases and 7 bases, with 12 bases remaining between them. For the CDR3, the DNA is TGTGCCAGCAGGGAACAGAGTGGTGGCTACACCTTC. The encoded protein is CASREQSGGYTF.

The V and J genes are TRBV30 and TRBJ1-2; no firm D call. V was cut by 0 bases and J by 4 bases, with 9 bases left in between. Germline lookup yields CDR1 GTSNPN and CDR2 SVGIG (reference sequence). This CDR3 region has 13 residues. CDR3 protein: CAWSVADSYGYTF. DNA of the CDR3: TGTGCCTGGAGTGTGGCGGACTCCTATGGCTACACCTTC.

The V call is TRBV19, the J call TRBJ2-5; 8 positions agree with TRBD2. The germline V gene has CDR1 LNHDA and CDR2 SQIVND (reference sequence). CDR3 length equals 13 residues. V shed 3 bases and J 9 bases; nucleotides not matched to a gene: 6. Here the CDR3 reads CASSINGGVSQYF. The CDR3 nucleotides read TGTGCCAGTAGTATCAACGGGGGGGTGTCCCAGTACTTC.

This rearrangement joins TRBV19 to TRBJ1-1; 7 positions agree with TRBD1. V shed 6 bases, J shed 0 bases, and the junction held 4 bases outside the gene matches. The CDR3 is 14 amino acids. Germline V CDR1 and CDR2: LNHDA, SQIVND (reference sequence). In nucleotides, the CDR3 is TGTGCCAGTAGGGCCGGACAGGTGAACACTGAAGCTTTCTTT. Its translation is CASRAGQVNTEAFF.

Points on this clone: Other DNA sequences from this sample encode an identical CDR3 as well. The rearrangement uses TRBV6-5 and TRBJ1-4; 8 nucleotides align to TRBD1. The CDR3 runs 16 residues. Per the germline V gene, CDR1 is MNHEY and CDR2 is SVGAGI. J gave up 4 bases and V 2 bases, and 6 bases lay outside the gene matches. CDR3 amino acids: CASSYGQGAGNEKLFF. CDR3 sequence (DNA): TGTGCCAGCAGTTACGGGCAGGGGGCTGGTAATGAAAAACTGTTTTTT.

The chain uses TRBV9 and TRBJ1-2; possibly TRBD1 for D (5 bases). The V gene's germline CDR1 is SGDLS and CDR2 YYNGEE. V lost 8 bases and J lost 2, with 22 bases in between. The length of the CDR3 is 16 residues. CDR3 nucleotide sequence: TGTGCCAGTGAAATCCTCCCGGGACGGGAAAACTATGGCTACACCTTC. Translated: CASEILPGRENYGYTF.

This clone appeared a few times. The chain uses TRBV5-1 and TRBJ1-1; 9 bases line up with TRBD1. The CDR3 contains 15 residues. Germline trimming cut 0 bases from V and 8 bases from J; bases unmatched to any gene: 8. Looked up from germline, CDR1 is SGHRS and CDR2 is YFSETQ. The CDR3 loop is CASSLVGYTGGEAFF. DNA for the CDR3: TGCGCCAGCAGCTTGGTAGGGTACACAGGGGGCGAAGCTTTCTTT.

CDR3: CAISESTGAVYNEQFF. CDR3 in DNA: TGTGCCATCAGTGAGTCGACGGGGGCTGTTTACAATGAGCAGTTCTTC. The V gene is TRBV10-3, the J gene TRBJ2-1; D may correspond to TRBD1 or TRBD2 (6 bases each). CDR1 and CDR2 (germline): ENHRY, SYGVKD. V dropped 0 bases and J dropped 4 bases, with 13 bases sitting between them. The CDR3 covers 16 residues.

This clone was seen more than once but under ten times. Different DNA sequences within this sample yield the same CDR3. The rearrangement joins TRBV30 to TRBJ1-2; no clear D gene. Between the trimmed V and J ends, which lost 0 bases and 7 bases, there was a span of 6 bases. The germline V gene encodes CDR1 GTSNPN and CDR2 SVGIG (reference sequence). The CDR3 runs 11 residues. CDR3 residues: CAWSVGSGYTF. DNA of the CDR3: TGTGCCTGGAGTGTTGGGTCTGGCTACACCTTC. Drawing the rest from reference TRBV30 and TRBJ1-2, the complete variable domain is SQTIHQWPATLVQPVGSPLSLECTVEGTSNPNLYWYRQAAGRGLQLLFYSVGIGQISSEVPQNLSASRPQDRQFILSSKKLLLSDSGFYLCAWSVGSGYTFGSGTRLTVV.

This clone was seen a handful of times. The V call is TRBV2, the J call TRBJ1-2; D remains ambiguous. Trimming took off 7 bases at V and 4 bases at J, with 13 bases between the two ends. The CDR3 has 13 residues. Per germline, CDR1 SNHLY and CDR2 FYNNEI. The CDR3 sequence: CASMAIEGYGYTF. The CDR3 coding sequence is TGTGCCAGCATGGCAATCGAGGGCTATGGCTACACCTTC.